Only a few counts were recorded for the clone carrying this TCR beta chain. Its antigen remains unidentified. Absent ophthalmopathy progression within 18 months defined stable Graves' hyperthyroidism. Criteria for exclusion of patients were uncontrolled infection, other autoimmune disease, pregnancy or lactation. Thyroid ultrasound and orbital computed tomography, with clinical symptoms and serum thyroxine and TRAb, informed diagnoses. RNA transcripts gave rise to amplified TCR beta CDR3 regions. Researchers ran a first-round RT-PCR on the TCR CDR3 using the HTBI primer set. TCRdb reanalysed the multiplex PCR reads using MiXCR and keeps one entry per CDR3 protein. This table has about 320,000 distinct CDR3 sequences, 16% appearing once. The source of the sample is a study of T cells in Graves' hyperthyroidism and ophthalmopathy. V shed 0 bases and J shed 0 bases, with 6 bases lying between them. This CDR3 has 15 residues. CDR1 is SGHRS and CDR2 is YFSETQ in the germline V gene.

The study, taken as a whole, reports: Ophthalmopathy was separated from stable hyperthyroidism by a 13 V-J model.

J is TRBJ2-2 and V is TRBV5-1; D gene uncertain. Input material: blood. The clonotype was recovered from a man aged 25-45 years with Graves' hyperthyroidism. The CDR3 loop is CASSLGGSNTGELFF. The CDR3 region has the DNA TGCGCCAGCAGCTTGGGGGGTTCGAACACCGGGGAGCTGTTTTTT. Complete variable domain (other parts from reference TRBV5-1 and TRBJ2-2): KAGVTQTPRYLIKTRGQQVTLSCSPISGHRSVSWYQQTPGQGLQFLFEYFSETQRNKGNFPGRFSGRQFSNSRSEMNVSTLELGDSALYLCASSLGGSNTGELFFGEGSRLTVL.